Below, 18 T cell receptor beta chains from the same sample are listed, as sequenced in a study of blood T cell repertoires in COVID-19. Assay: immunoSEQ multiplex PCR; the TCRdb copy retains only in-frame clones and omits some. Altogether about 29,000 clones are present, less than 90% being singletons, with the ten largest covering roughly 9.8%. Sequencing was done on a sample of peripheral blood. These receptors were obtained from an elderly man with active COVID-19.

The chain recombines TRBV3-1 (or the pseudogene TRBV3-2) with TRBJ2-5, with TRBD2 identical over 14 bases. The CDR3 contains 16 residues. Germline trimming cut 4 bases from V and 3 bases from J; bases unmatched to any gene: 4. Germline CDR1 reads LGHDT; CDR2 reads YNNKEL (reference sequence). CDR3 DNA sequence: TGTGCCAGCAGCCCCTGGACTAGCGGGGGGAAAGAGACCCAGTACTTC. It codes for CASSPWTSGGKETQYF.

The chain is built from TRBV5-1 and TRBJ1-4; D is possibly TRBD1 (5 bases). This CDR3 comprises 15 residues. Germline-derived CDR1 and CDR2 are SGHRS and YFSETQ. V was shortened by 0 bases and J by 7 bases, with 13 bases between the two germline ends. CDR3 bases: TGCGCCAGCAGCTTGGAGGGGCTAGAAGGTGAAAAACTGTTTTTT. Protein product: CASSLEGLEGEKLFF.

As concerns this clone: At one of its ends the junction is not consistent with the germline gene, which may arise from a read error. The CDR3 DNA is TGTGCCAGCACCCAATCAGGGGGAGCAGGGTACGAGCAGTACTTC. Its translation is CASTQSGGAGYEQYF. The chain carries TRBV4-2 and TRBJ2-7; 7 bases are shared with TRBD1. The CDR3 is made up of 15 amino acids. Germline CDR1 LGHNA, CDR2 YNFKEQ.

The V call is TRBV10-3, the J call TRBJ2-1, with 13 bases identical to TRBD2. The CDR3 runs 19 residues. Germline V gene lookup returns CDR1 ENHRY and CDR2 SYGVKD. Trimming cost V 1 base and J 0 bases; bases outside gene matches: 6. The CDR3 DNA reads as TGTGCCATCAGTGAGTATCCGACTAGCGGGGGGATCTCCTACAATGAGCAGTTCTTC. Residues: CAISEYPTSGGISYNEQFF.

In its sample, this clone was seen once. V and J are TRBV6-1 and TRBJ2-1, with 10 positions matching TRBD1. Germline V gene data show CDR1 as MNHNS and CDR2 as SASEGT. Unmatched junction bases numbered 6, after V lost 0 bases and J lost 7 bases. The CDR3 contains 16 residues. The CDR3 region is CASSEAPGTGDNEQFF. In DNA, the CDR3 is TGTGCCAGCAGTGAAGCGCCTGGGACAGGGGATAATGAGCAGTTCTTC.

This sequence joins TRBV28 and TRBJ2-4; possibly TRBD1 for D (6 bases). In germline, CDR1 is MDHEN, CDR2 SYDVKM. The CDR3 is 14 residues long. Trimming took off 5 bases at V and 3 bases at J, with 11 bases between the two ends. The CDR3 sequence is CASSRQDHKNIQYF. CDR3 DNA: TGTGCCAGCAGTCGACAGGATCACAAAAACATTCAGTACTTC.

In DNA form, the CDR3 reads TGTGCCAGCAGCTTTCGGACTGAGAATTCACCCCTCCACTTT. This sequence encodes CASSFRTENSPLHF. This rearrangement joins TRBV11-2 to TRBJ1-6, with D hard to call. The CDR3 is 14 amino acids. V was cut by 3 bases and J by 7 bases, with 10 bases left in between. CDR1 SGHAT and CDR2 FQNNGV come from the germline V gene.

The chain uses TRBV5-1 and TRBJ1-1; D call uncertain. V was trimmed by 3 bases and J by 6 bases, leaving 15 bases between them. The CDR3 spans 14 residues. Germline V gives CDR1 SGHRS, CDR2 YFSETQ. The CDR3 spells CASSSQATNAEAFF. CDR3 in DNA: TGCGCCAGCAGCTCTCAGGCGACTAACGCTGAAGCTTTCTTT.

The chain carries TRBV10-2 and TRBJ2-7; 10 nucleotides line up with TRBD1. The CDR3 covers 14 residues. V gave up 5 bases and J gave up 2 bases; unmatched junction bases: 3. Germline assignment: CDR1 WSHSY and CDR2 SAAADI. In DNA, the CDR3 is TGCGCCAGCAGTCCCGGGACAGGGGCCTACGAGCAGTACTTC. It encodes CASSPGTGAYEQYF.

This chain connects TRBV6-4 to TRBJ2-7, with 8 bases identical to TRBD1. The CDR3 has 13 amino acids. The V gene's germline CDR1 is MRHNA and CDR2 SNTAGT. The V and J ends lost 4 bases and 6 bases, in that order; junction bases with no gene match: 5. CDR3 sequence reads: CASSADRVGEQYF. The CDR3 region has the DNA TGTGCCAGCAGTGCGGACAGGGTCGGCGAGCAGTACTTC.

For the CDR3, the DNA is TGTGCCAGCAGCCAAGAGGGGGCAGGGTACTACGAGCAGTACTTC. Translation gives CASSQEGAGYYEQYF. The chain is built from TRBV3-1 (or the pseudogene TRBV3-2) and TRBJ2-7; possibly TRBD1 for D (6 bases). Trimming took 0 bases from V and 3 from J, leaving 12 bases between them. In germline, CDR1 is LGHDT, CDR2 YNNKEL (reference sequence). This CDR3 is built from 15 residues.

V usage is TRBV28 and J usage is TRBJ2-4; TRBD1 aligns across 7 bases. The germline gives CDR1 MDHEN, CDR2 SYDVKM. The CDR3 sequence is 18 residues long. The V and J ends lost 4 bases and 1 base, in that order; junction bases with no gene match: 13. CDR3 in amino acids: CASSSEIDRALAKNIQYF. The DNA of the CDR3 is TGTGCCAGCAGTTCAGAAATCGACAGGGCGCTCGCCAAAAACATTCAGTACTTC.

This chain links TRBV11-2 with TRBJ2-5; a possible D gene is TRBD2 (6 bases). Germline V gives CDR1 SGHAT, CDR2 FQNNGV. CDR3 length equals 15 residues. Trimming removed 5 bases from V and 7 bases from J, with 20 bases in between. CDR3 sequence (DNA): TGTGCCAGCAGCCCCTCCCGTGCGGGGTGGGGGACCCAGTACTTC. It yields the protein CASSPSRAGWGTQYF.

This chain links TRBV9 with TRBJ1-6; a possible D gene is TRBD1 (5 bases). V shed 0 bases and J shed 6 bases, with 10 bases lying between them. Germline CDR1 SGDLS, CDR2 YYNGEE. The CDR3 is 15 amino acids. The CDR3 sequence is CASSVGGVSNSPLHF. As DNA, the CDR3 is TGTGCCAGCAGCGTAGGGGGGGTCTCTAATTCACCCCTCCACTTT.

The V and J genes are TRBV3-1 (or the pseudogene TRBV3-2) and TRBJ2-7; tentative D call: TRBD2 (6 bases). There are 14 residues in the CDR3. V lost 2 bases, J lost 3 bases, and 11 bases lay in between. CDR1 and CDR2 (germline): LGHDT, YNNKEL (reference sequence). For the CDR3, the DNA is TGTGCCAGCAGCCAATTCGGGAGCCTCTACGAGCAGTACTTC. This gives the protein CASSQFGSLYEQYF.

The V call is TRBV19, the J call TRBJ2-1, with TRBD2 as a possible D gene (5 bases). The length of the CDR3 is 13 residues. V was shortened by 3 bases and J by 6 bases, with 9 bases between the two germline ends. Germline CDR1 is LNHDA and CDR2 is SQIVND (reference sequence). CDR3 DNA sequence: TGTGCCAGTAGTATGGGAGCCTTCAATGAGCAGTTCTTC. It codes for CASSMGAFNEQFF.

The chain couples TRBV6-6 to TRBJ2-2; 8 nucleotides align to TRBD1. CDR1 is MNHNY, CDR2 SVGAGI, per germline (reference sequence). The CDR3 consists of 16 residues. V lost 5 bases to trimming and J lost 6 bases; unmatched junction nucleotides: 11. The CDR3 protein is CASSSSDRGGPGELFF. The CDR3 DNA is TGTGCCAGCAGTAGCTCCGACAGGGGAGGTCCCGGGGAGCTGTTTTTT.

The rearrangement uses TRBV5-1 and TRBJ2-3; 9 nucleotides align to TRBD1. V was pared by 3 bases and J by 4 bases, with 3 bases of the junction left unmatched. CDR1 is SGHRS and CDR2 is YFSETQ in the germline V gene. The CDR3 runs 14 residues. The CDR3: CASSSGTGSDTQYF. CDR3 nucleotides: TGCGCCAGCAGCTCCGGGACAGGGTCAGATACGCAGTATTTT.